This T cell receptor (beta chain) was obtained from a study of blood T cell repertoires in COVID-19. The CDR3 contains 15 residues. Trimming took 5 bases from V and 4 from J; bases not matched to a gene: 8. The V gene's germline CDR1 is LNHDA and CDR2 SQIVND (reference sequence). In the authors' workflow: Using reference gene primer amplification, nucleated cell counts were estimated. Method: immunoSEQ multiplex PCR; TCRdb's copy keeps in-frame clones and lacks some. That table supplies the V and J calls and clone size; D and trimming were determined from the DNA. The sample lists fewer than 100,000 clones; 87% were seen once.

The receptor was derived from an elderly woman with acute or convalescent COVID-19. Sequenced sample: peripheral blood. This sequence joins TRBV19 and TRBJ1-3; TRBD1 aligns across 7 bases. The CDR3 region is CASSSPTGRGNTIYF. The CDR3 nucleotides are TGTGCCAGTAGTTCTCCGACAGGGCGCGGAAACACCATATATTTT. The full variable domain, with the rest looked up from reference TRBV19 and TRBJ1-3, is DGGITQSPKYLFRKEGQNVTLSCEQNLNHDAMYWYRQDPGQGLRLIYYSQIVNDFQKGDIAEGYSVSREKKESFPLTVTSAQKNPTAFYLCASSSPTGRGNTIYFGEGSWLTVV.